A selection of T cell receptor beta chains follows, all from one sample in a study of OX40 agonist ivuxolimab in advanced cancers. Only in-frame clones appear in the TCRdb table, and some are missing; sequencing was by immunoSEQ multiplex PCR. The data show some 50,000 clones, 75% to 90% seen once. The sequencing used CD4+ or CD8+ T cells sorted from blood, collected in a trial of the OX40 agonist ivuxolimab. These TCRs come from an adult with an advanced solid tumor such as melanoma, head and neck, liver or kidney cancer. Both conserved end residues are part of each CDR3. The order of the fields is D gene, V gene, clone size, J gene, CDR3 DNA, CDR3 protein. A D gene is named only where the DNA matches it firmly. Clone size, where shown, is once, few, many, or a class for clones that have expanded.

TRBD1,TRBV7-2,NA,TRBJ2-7,TGTGCCAGCAGCTCCTGGACAGGGCGAGGAGAGCAGTACTTC,CASSSWTGRGEQYF
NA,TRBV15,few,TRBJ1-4,TGTGCCACCAGCAGAGTACCGTCCGAAAAACTGTTTTTT,CATSRVPSEKLFF
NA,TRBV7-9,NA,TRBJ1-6,TGTGCCAGCAGCCTTGTGTCCCTATCTAATTTCCTCCACTTT,CASSLVSLSNFLHF
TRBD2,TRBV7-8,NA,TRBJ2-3,TGTGCCAGCAGTTACCTGGGGCAGAGCGGGAGGCCTTTGGGGCGACAGTTTTTT,CASSYLGQSGRPLGRQFF
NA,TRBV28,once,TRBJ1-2,TGTGCCAGCAGCAAAAGACAGGCTAACTATGGCTACACCTTC,CASSKRQANYGYTF
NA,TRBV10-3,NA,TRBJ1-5,TGTGCCATCAGTGAGTCCAGGGGCAGTCAGCCCCAGCATTTT,CAISESRGSQPQHF
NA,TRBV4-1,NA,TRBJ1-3,TGCGCCAGCAGCCAAGATAGGAGAAACACCATATATTTT,CASSQDRRNTIYF
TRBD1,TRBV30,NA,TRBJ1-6,TGTGCCTGGATGGCGGGAGGGACAGGCGCTAATTCACCCCTCCACTTT,CAWMAGGTGANSPLHF
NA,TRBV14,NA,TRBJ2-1,TGTGCCAGCAGCCAAGGCAGTCCTAGCTCCTACAATGAGCAGTTCTTC,CASSQGSPSSYNEQFF
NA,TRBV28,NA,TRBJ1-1,TGTGCCAGCAGGGGGGCTCTCGCGGCCACTGAAGCTTTCTTT,CASRGALAATEAFF
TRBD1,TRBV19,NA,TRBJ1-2,TGTGCCAGTAGTCAGGGGGCGACGAACTATGGCTACACCTTC,CASSQGATNYGYTF
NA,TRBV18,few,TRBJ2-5,TGTGCCAGCTCACCGTACGGGCAAGAGACCCAGTACTTC,CASSPYGQETQYF
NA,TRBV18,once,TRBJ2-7,TGTGCCAGCTCACTCTCCTACGAGCAGTACTTC,CASSLSYEQYF
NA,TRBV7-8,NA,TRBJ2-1,TGTGCCAGCAGCTTATTACCAGTAAGCTCCTACAATGAGCAGTTCTTC,CASSLLPVSSYNEQFF
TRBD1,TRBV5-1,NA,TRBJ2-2,TGCGCCAGCAGCTTGGTGGCAGGGGGCCCCGGGGAGCTGTTTTTT,CASSLVAGGPGELFF
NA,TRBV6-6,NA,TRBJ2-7,TGTGCCAGCAGTTCGTCGGATTTCTACGAGCAGTACTTC,CASSSSDFYEQYF
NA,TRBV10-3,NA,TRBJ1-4,TGTGCCATCAGTGATCAGGCCAGGTCCAATGAAAAACTGTTTTTT,CAISDQARSNEKLFF
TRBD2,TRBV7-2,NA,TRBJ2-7,TGTGCCAGCAGCTTATATCGACGGGAGGGGGGGGAGCAGTACTTC,CASSLYRREGGEQYF